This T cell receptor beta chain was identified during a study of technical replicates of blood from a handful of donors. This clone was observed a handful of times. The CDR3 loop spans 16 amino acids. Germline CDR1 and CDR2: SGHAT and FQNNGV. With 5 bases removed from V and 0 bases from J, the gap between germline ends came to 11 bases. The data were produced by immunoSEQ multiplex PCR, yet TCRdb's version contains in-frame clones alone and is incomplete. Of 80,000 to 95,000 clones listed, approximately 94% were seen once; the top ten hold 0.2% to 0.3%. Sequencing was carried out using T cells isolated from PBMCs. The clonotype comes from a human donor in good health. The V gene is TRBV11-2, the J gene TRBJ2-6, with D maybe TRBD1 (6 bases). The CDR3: CASSRTAGSGANVLTF. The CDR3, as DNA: TGTGCCAGCAGCCGGACAGCCGGCTCTGGGGCCAACGTCCTGACTTTC.